The 21 T cell receptor beta chains reported below all come from one sample, sequenced in a study of cytomegalovirus exposure and HLA in healthy donors. PCR employed 60 Vbeta and 13 Jbeta primers. Sequencing was performed with immunoSEQ multiplex PCR; in TCRdb, only in-frame clones are kept and a portion is missing. The sample records 150,000 or so clones, 75% to 90% being singletons. What was sequenced was PBMCs. These receptors all stem from a woman aged 18-30 years in good health and CMV-seronegative.

J is TRBJ2-2 and V is TRBV5-1; 8 bases are shared with TRBD1. Germline V gene sequence: CDR1 SGHRS, CDR2 YFSETQ. The J segment lost 3 bases and the V segment lost 4 bases, leaving 11 bases of the junction unmatched. The CDR3 spans 17 residues. CDR3 sequence (DNA): TGCGCCAGCAGCGAGGGCCCCGGACAGGGAGACACCGGGGAGCTGTTTTTT. Its protein is CASSEGPGQGDTGELFF.

This clone was recorded once. The chain recombines TRBV27 with TRBJ2-7; 7 positions match TRBD1. CDR3 length: 12 amino acids. Germline V gives CDR1 MNHEY, CDR2 SMNVEV (reference sequence). Trimming at V came to 5 bases and at J to 11 bases, leaving 9 bases not matched to a gene. DNA for the CDR3: TGTGCCAGCAGTGGGGCAAGTGGACAGGAGTACTTC. It is translated as CASSGASGQEYF.

V gene TRBV5-6 combines with J gene TRBJ2-2; 7 nucleotides agree with TRBD1. Germline lookup yields CDR1 SGHDT and CDR2 YYEEEE. With V trimmed by 4 bases and J by 6 bases, 9 bases remained unmatched. CDR3 length: 15 amino acids. DNA of the CDR3: TGTGCCAGCAGCAAGGACAGGTATCATGCCGGGGAGCTGTTTTTT. This codes for CASSKDRYHAGELFF.

The chain employs TRBV5-1 and TRBJ1-1; a possible D gene is TRBD1 (6 bases). The CDR3 extends over 16 amino acids. The germline CDR1 and CDR2 sequences are SGHRS and YFSETQ. The germline V and J ends were trimmed by 3 bases and 3 bases, with 18 bases remaining between them. The CDR3 nucleotides are TGCGCCAGCAGCTCGGAAACAGGGTACGGGGACACTGAAGCTTTCTTT. This codes for CASSSETGYGDTEAFF.

The chain has TRBV30 and TRBJ1-2; tentative D call: TRBD1 (5 bases). Germline V gene data show CDR1 as GTSNPN and CDR2 as SVGIG (reference sequence). This CDR3 spans 12 amino acids. The CDR3 loop is CAKNRGEYGYTF. CDR3 DNA sequence: TGTGCAAAGAATCGGGGGGAGTATGGCTACACCTTC.

This clone occurred a few times. V and J are TRBV4-1 and TRBJ1-6, with 9 bases lining up with TRBD1. From germline, CDR1 is MGHRA and CDR2 YSYEKL. The CDR3 spans 16 residues. V lost 4 bases to trimming and J lost 8 bases; unmatched junction nucleotides: 9. The CDR3 sequence is CASSPSAGTGYSPLHF. Written as DNA, the CDR3 is TGCGCCAGCAGCCCATCGGCCGGGACAGGGTATTCACCCCTCCACTTT.

The chain recombines TRBV6-5 with TRBJ1-1, with 10 bases aligning to TRBD1. The length of the CDR3 is 15 residues. The V gene's germline CDR1 is MNHEY and CDR2 SVGAGI. V lost 6 bases to trimming and J lost 5 bases; unmatched junction nucleotides: 9. Here the CDR3 reads CASSPMTGGRTEAFF. The CDR3 DNA reads as TGTGCCAGCAGCCCCATGACAGGGGGCAGGACTGAAGCTTTCTTT.

Worth noting for this clone: Its ends do not fully match the called genes, so a read error is possible. The CDR3 DNA follows: TGTGCTAGTGGTACAGGGGGAGCCATCTTC. This gives the protein CASGTGGAIF. The chain is built from TRBV12-5 and TRBJ2-1; 8 nucleotides match TRBD1. This CDR3 spans 10 amino acids. The germline gives CDR1 LGHNT, CDR2 FRNRAP.

The rearrangement uses TRBV18 and TRBJ1-1; D may be TRBD1 (5 bases). The germline V and J ends were trimmed by 5 bases and 3 bases, with 10 bases remaining between them. The CDR3 length is 13 residues. The germline gives CDR1 KGHSH, CDR2 LQKENI. This chain's CDR3 is CASSTGGDTEAFF. The CDR3 region has the DNA TGTGCCAGCTCAACTGGGGGGGACACTGAAGCTTTCTTT.

About this clone: At one end the junction does not follow the germline gene, possibly because of a read error. The J gene is TRBJ1-2, the V gene TRBV5-5, with a possible D match to TRBD1 (5 bases). Germline lookup yields CDR1 SGHKS and CDR2 YYEKEE (reference sequence). The CDR3 consists of 14 residues. DNA of the CDR3: TGTGCCAGCACCTGGTGGGGACTTAACTATGGCTACCCCTTC. Translated: CASTWWGLNYGYPF.

This clone was observed once. This chain connects TRBV30 to TRBJ2-7; D might be TRBD1 (6 bases). This CDR3 is built from 12 residues. From germline, CDR1 is GTSNPN and CDR2 SVGIG (reference sequence). V lost 2 bases and J lost 6, with 11 bases in between. The CDR3 DNA is TGTGCCTGGAGTCCCAGGGGTGTCGAGCAGTACTTC. This sequence encodes CAWSPRGVEQYF. The complete variable domain, with remaining parts taken from reference TRBV30 and TRBJ2-7, reads SQTIHQWPATLVQPVGSPLSLECTVEGTSNPNLYWYRQAAGRGLQLLFYSVGIGQISSEVPQNLSASRPQDRQFILSSKKLLLSDSGFYLCAWSPRGVEQYFGPGTRLTVT.

The genes are TRBV28 and TRBJ1-1, with 11 bases that match TRBD1. V trimming: 5 bases; J trimming: 5 bases; junction bases outside the gene matches: 10. The CDR3 runs to 16 residues. Germline CDR1 MDHEN, CDR2 SYDVKM. CDR3 residues: CASSLRTGGRRTEAFF. The CDR3 DNA sequence: TGTGCCAGCAGTCTCAGGACAGGGGGCAGAAGGACTGAAGCTTTCTTT.

This clone showed up just a few times. CDR3 sequence: CASRPGQSEKLFF. CDR3 coding DNA: TGTGCCAGCAGACCCGGACAGTCCGAAAAACTGTTTTTT. V usage is TRBV6-1 and J usage is TRBJ1-4; D may be TRBD1 (6 bases). V was shortened by 6 bases and J by 8 bases, with 13 bases between the two germline ends. The CDR3 has 13 amino acids. Germline-derived CDR1 and CDR2 are MNHNS and SASEGT.

The chain recombines TRBV2 with TRBJ2-5; D perhaps matches TRBD1 (6 bases). The ends were cut back, 6 bases at V and 5 bases at J, with 13 bases in the middle. CDR1 is SNHLY, CDR2 FYNNEI, per germline. This CDR3 region has 13 residues. CDR3 in amino acids: CASRVGAGETQYF. CDR3 nucleotide sequence: TGTGCCAGCAGAGTGGGGGCAGGGGAGACCCAGTACTTC.

The chain has TRBV19 and TRBJ2-1; TRBD2 matches at 8 bases. The V segment lost 9 bases and the J segment 7 bases; nucleotides outside the gene matches: 14. The CDR3 contains 15 residues. Germline CDR1 is LNHDA and CDR2 is SQIVND (reference sequence). CDR3 nucleotide sequence: TGTGCCAGCGCCAAGCAAGCGGGGGACCGGAATGAGCAGTTCTTC. It encodes CASAKQAGDRNEQFF. Looking up the rest from reference TRBV19 and TRBJ2-1 gives the full variable domain: DGGITQSPKYLFRKEGQNVTLSCEQNLNHDAMYWYRQDPGQGLRLIYYSQIVNDFQKGDIAEGYSVSREKKESFPLTVTSAQKNPTAFYLCASAKQAGDRNEQFFGPGTRLTVL.

The chain is built from TRBV15 and TRBJ1-2; 7 bases fit TRBD1. The CDR3 is made up of 14 amino acids. V was pared by 3 bases and J by 3 bases, with 4 bases of the junction left unmatched. Germline loops: CDR1 LNHNV, CDR2 YYDKDF (reference sequence). CDR3 nucleotides: TGTGCCACCAGCAGGGGACAGAGCTACTATGGCTACACCTTC. Protein sequence: CATSRGQSYYGYTF.

V gene TRBV6-5 combines with J gene TRBJ1-2; 8 bases agree with TRBD1. Unmatched junction bases numbered 5, after V lost 6 bases and J lost 2 bases. Looked up from germline, CDR1 is MNHEY and CDR2 is SVGAGI. This CDR3 has 14 amino acids. CDR3 sequence reads: CASRSGQGNYGYTF. The CDR3 bases are TGTGCCAGCAGAAGCGGACAGGGAAACTATGGCTACACCTTC.

V is TRBV7-9 and J is TRBJ2-7, with D maybe TRBD1 (5 bases). CDR1 and CDR2 (germline): SEHNR, FQNEAQ (reference sequence). The V and J ends lost 2 bases and 5 bases respectively, with 7 bases between them. The CDR3 extends over 12 amino acids. CDR3 coding DNA: TGTGCCAGCAGCTTATTCAGGGACGAGCAGTACTTC. As protein: CASSLFRDEQYF.

The chain uses TRBV19 and TRBJ1-1, with D maybe TRBD1 (6 bases). CDR1 is LNHDA, CDR2 SQIVND, per germline (reference sequence). The CDR3 loop spans 13 amino acids. V was trimmed by 3 bases and J by 7 bases, leaving 12 bases between them. The chain's CDR3 is CASSITGGGEAFF. The CDR3 region has the DNA TGTGCCAGTAGTATTACTGGGGGCGGTGAAGCTTTCTTT.

This chain links TRBV21-1 with TRBJ2-1; the table's D call TRBD1 went unverified against the DNA. TRBV21-1 is labeled a pseudogene. The CDR3 totals 16 residues. CDR3 protein: CASSNKVGQYSNEQFF. The CDR3 DNA reads TGTGCCAGCAGCAACAAAGTGGGACAGTACTCTAATGAGCAGTTCTTC.

This clone was seen just once. This chain links TRBV4-1 with TRBJ2-1, with D tentatively TRBD1 (6 bases). Deletions cut 5 bases from V and 7 bases from J, with 18 bases between. CDR1 MGHRA and CDR2 YSYEKL come from the germline V gene. The CDR3 extends over 15 amino acids. CDR3 in amino acids: CASSAPAQGLNEQFF. CDR3 in DNA: TGCGCCAGCAGCGCGCCCGCCCAGGGGTTAAATGAGCAGTTCTTC.